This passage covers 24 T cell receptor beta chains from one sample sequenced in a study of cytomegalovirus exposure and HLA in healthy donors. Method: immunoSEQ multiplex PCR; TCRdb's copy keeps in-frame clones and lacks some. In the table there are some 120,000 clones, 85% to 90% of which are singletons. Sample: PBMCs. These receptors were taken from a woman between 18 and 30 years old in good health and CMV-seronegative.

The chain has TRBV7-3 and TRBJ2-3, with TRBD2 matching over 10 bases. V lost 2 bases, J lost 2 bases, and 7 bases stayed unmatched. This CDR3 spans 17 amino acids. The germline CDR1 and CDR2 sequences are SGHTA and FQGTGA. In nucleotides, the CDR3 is TGTGCCAGCAGCTTAGGGTCTAGCGGGGGTGTCACAGATACGCAGTATTTT. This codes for CASSLGSSGGVTDTQYF. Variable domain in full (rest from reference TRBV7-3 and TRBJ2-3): GAGVSQTPSNKVTEKGKYVELRCDPISGHTALYWYRQSLGQGPEFLIYFQGTGAADDSGLPNDRFFAVRPEGSVSTLKIQRTERGDSAVYLCASSLGSSGGVTDTQYFGPGTRLTVL.

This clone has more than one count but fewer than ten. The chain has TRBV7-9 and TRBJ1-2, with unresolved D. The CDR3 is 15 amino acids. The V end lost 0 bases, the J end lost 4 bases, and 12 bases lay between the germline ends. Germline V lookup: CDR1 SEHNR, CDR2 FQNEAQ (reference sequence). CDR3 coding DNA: TGTGCCAGCAGCTTAGCGACGGGGAGTAGCTATGGCTACACCTTC. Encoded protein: CASSLATGSSYGYTF.

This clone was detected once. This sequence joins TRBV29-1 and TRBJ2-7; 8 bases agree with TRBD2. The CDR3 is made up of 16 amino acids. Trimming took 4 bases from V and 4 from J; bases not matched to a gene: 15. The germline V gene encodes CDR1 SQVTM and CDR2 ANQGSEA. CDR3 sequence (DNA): TGCAGCGTTGGCCACTTTGGAGCTAGCGGGTTTTACGAGCAGTACTTC. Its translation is CSVGHFGASGFYEQYF.

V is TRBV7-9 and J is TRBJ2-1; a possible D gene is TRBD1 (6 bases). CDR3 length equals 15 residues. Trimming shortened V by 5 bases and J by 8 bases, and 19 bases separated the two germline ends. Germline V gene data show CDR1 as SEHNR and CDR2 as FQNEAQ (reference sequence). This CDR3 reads CASSDRTVVGDEQFF. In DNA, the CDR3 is TGTGCCAGCAGCGACAGGACCGTAGTAGGCGATGAGCAGTTCTTC.

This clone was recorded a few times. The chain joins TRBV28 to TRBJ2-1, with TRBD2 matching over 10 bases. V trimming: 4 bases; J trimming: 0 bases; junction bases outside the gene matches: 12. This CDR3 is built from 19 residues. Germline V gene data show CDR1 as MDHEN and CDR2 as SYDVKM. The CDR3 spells CASSSRTSGILSSYNEQFF. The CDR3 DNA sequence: TGTGCCAGCAGTTCACGGACTAGCGGTATTTTGAGCTCCTACAATGAGCAGTTCTTC.

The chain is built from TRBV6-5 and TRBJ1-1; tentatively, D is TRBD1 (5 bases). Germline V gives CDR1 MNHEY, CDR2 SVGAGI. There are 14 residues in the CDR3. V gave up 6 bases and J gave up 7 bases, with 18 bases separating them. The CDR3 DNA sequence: TGTGCCAGCAGCCATTTCGCAGGGATCGATGAAGCTTTCTTT. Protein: CASSHFAGIDEAFF.

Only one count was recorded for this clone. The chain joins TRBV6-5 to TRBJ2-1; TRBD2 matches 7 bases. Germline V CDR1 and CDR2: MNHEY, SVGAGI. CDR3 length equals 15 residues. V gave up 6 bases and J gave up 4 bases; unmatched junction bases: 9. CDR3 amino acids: CASSPSGNTYNEQFF. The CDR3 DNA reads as TGTGCCAGCAGCCCCAGCGGGAACACTTACAATGAGCAGTTCTTC.

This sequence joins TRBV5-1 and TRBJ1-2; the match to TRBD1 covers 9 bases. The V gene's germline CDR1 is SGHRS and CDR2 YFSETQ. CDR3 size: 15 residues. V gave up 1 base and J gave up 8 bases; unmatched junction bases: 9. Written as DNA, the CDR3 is TGCGCCAGCAGCTTGTCCGCCCGGGACAGGGACGGCTACACCTTC. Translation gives CASSLSARDRDGYTF.

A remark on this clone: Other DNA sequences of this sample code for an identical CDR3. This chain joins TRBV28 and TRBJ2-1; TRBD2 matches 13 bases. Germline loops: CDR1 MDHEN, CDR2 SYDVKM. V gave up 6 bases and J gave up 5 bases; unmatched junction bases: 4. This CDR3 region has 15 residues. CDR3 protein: CASSLLAGGNNEQFF. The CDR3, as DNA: TGTGCCAGCAGCTTACTAGCGGGGGGGAACAATGAGCAGTTCTTC.

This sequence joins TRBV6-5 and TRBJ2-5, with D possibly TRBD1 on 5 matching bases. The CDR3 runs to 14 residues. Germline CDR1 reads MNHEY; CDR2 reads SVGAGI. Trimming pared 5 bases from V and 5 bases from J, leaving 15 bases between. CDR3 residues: CASSEDPGRETQYF. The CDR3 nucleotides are TGTGCCAGCAGTGAAGATCCAGGGCGGGAGACCCAGTACTTC.

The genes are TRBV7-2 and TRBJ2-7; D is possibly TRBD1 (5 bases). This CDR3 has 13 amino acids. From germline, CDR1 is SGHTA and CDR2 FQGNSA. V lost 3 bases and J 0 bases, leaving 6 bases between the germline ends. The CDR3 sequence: CASSFGASYEQYF. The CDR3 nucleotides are TGTGCCAGCAGCTTTGGGGCCTCCTACGAGCAGTACTTC.

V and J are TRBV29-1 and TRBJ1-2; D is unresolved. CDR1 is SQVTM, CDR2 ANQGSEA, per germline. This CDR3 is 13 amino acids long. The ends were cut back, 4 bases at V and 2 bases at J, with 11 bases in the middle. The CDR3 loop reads CSVGSTVNYGYTF. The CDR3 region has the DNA TGCAGCGTTGGCTCCACAGTGAACTATGGCTACACCTTC.

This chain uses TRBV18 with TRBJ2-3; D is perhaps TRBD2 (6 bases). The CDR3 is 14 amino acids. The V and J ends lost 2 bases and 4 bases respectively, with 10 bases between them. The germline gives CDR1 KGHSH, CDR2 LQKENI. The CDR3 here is CASSPAAGADTQYF. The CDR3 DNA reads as TGTGCCAGCTCACCAGCAGCGGGTGCAGATACGCAGTATTTT.

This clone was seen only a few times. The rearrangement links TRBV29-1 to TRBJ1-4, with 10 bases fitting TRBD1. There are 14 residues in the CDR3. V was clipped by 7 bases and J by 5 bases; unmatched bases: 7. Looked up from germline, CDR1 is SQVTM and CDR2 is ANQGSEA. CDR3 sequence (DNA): TGCAGCGCTCGCCCGGGACAGGGGAATGAAAAACTGTTTTTT. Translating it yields CSARPGQGNEKLFF.

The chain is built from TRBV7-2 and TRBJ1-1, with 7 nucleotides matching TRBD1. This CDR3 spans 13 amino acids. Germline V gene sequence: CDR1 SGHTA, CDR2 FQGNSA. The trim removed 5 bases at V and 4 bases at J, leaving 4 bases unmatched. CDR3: CASSRDRATEAFF. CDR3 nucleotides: TGTGCCAGCAGCCGCGACAGGGCCACTGAAGCTTTCTTT.

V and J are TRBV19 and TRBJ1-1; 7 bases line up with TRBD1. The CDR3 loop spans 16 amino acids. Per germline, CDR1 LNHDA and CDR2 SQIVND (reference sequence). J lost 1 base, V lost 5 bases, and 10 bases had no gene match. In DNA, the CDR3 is TGTGCCAGTAGTCCCGGACAGAGGGGGCGGAACACTGAAGCTTTCTTT. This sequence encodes CASSPGQRGRNTEAFF.

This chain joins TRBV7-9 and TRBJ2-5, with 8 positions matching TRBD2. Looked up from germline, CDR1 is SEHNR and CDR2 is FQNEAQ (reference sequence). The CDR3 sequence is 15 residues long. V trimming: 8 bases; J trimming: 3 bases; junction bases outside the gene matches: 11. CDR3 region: CASRGGAPAKETQYF. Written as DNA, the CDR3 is TGTGCCAGCCGGGGGGGGGCACCAGCGAAAGAGACCCAGTACTTC.

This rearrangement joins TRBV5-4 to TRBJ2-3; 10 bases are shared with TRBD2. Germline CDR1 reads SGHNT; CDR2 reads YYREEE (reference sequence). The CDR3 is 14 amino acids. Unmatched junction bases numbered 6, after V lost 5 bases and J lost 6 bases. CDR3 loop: CASRKRGGHDTQYF. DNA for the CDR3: TGTGCCAGCAGAAAGCGGGGGGGCCATGATACGCAGTATTTT.

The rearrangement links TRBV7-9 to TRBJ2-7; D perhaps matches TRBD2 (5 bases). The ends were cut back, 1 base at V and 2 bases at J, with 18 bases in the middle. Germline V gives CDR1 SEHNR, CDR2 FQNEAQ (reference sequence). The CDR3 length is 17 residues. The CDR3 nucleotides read TGTGCCAGCAGCTTAGGTAGGAGGACTGACGCCGCCTACGAGCAGTACTTC. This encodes CASSLGRRTDAAYEQYF.

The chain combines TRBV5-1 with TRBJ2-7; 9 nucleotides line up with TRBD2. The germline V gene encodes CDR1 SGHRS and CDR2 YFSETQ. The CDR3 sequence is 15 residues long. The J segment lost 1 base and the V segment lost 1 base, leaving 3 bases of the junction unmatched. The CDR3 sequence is CASSLSAGGSYEQYF. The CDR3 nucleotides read TGCGCCAGCAGCTTGTCCGCGGGGGGGTCCTACGAGCAGTACTTC.

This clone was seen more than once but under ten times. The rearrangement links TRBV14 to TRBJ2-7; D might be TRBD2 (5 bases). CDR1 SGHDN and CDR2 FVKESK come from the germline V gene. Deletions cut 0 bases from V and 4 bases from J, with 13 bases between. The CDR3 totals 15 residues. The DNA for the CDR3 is TGTGCCAGCAGCCAAGATGGAGGACTCCCATACGAGCAGTACTTC. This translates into CASSQDGGLPYEQYF.

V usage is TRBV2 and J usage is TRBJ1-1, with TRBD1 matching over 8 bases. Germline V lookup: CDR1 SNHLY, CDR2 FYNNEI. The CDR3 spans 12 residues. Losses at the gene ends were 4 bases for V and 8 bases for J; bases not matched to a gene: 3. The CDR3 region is CASSGQGMEAFF. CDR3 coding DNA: TGTGCCAGCAGTGGACAGGGGATGGAAGCTTTCTTT.

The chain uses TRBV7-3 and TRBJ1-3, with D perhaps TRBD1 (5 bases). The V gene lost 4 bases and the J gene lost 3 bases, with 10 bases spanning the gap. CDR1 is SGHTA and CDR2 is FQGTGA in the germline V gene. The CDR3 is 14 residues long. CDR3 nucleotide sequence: TGTGCCAGCAGCTCCTCGGGGGTTGGAAACACCATATATTTT. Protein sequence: CASSSSGVGNTIYF. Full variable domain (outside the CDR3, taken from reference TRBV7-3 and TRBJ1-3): GAGVSQTPSNKVTEKGKYVELRCDPISGHTALYWYRQSLGQGPEFLIYFQGTGAADDSGLPNDRFFAVRPEGSVSTLKIQRTERGDSAVYLCASSSSGVGNTIYFGEGSWLTVV.

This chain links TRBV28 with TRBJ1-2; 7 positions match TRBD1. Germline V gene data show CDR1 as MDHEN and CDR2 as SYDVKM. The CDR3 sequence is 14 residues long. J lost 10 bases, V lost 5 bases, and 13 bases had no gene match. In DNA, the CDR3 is TGTGCCAGCAGTGCGCACGGGACAGACGGCACCTACACCTTC. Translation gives CASSAHGTDGTYTF.